This T cell receptor (beta chain) was obtained from a study of CD8 T cells in Susac syndrome. The V and J ends lost 5 bases and 3 bases respectively, with 16 bases between them. Germline assignment: CDR1 SQVTM and CDR2 ANQGSEA. This CDR3 region has 14 residues. RNA was extracted with the RNeasy kit, and a quantity of about 0.45 to 1 ug was reverse transcribed using random hexamers. The TCR beta CDR3 was amplified by immunoSEQ multiplex PCR across 54 Vbeta, 13 Jbeta. Using its own MiXCR run on the immunoSEQ multiplex PCR reads, TCRdb lists one record per CDR3 protein. The sample gives about 210,000 distinct CDR3 sequences, 95% of which show up once; 0.085% to 0.1% is in the top ten. CD8+ and CD4+ T cells from blood underwent TCR beta sequencing. FACS enriched CD8+ TEMRA cells, while bulk CD8+ and CD4+ were negatively isolated.

The sequence was collected from a human donor with multiple sclerosis. The sample comprised CD4+ T cells from PBMCs. The rearrangement joins TRBV29-1 to TRBJ1-2; a possible D gene is TRBD1 (5 bases). DNA of the CDR3: TGCAGCGTTTCGACCGGGAAAGGGGACTATGGCTACACCTTC. Protein sequence: CSVSTGKGDYGYTF.